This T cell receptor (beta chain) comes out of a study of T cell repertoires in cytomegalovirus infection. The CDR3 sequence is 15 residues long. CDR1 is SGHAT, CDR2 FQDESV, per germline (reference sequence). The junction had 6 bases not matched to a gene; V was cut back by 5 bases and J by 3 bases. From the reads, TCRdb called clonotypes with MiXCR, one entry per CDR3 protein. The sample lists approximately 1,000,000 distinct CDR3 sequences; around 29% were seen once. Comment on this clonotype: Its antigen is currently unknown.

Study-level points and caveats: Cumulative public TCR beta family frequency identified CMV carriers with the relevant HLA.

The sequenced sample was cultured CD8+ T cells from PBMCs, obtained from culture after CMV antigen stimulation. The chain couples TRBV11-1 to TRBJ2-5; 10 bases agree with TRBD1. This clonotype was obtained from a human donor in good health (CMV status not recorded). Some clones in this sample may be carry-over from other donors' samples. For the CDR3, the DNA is TGTGCCAGCAGCACCCACGGACAGGGGGAAGAGACCCAGTACTTC. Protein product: CASSTHGQGEETQYF.